The 10 T cell receptor beta chains below were found in one sample sequenced in a study of glioma-infiltrating T cells. The iRepertoire nested amplicon-rescue multiplex PCR amplified TCR alpha and beta CDR3s from RNA. TCRdb called the multiplex PCR reads again in MiXCR, with one record for every CDR3 protein. The sample carries 100,000 to 150,000 distinct CDR3 sequences, approximately 23% recorded once. Material for sequencing was glioma tissue, nonneoplastic brain tissue, or PBMCs (not recorded which). The receptors were gathered from a human donor with low-grade glioma or glioblastoma, undergoing nonglioma brain surgery, or in good health (not recorded which).

As for this clonotype: Being one base from a much bigger clone, this may be a read error. V usage is TRBV7-2 and J usage is TRBJ1-6; unclear D gene. Trimming shortened V by 3 bases and J by 7 bases, and 13 bases separated the two germline ends. CDR1 and CDR2 from the germline V gene are SGHTA and FQGNSA. CDR3 length: 15 amino acids. Here the CDR3 reads CASSFTSSENSPLHF. DNA of the CDR3: TGTGCCAGCAGCTTTACGTCCAGTGAGAATTCACCCCTCCACTTT.

This clonotype was recorded many times. The chain is built from TRBV24-1 and TRBJ2-7, with D uncertain. In germline, CDR1 is KGHDR, CDR2 SFDVKD. Trimming pared 3 bases from V and 0 bases from J, leaving 17 bases between. This CDR3 has 17 residues. Here the CDR3 DNA reads TGTGCCACCAGTGATGAATTGGACGGAAGGAGCTCCTACGAGCAGTACTTC. As protein: CATSDELDGRSSYEQYF.

Many counts were recorded for this clonotype. V usage is TRBV11-2 and J usage is TRBJ2-5; TRBD2 matches 12 bases. Per the germline V gene, CDR1 is SGHAT and CDR2 is FQNNGV. The CDR3 extends over 17 amino acids. After removal of 4 bases from V and 4 bases from J, the junction contained 10 bases not matched to a gene. The CDR3 protein is CASSSILGTSGLETQYF. The CDR3 coding sequence is TGTGCCAGCAGCTCGATCCTGGGGACTAGCGGGTTAGAGACCCAGTACTTC.

On this clonotype itself: This clone may be a read error of a much larger clone one base away. CDR3 bases: TGTGCCAGCAGATTAATAGCGCTCCAAGAGACCCAGTACTTC. Its protein is CASRLIALQETQYF. This chain uses TRBV6-1 with TRBJ2-5; TRBD2 might be the D (5 bases). The CDR3 is 14 amino acids. V lost 6 bases and J lost 1, with 12 bases in between. Per the germline V gene, CDR1 is MNHNS and CDR2 is SASEGT.

As for this clonotype: Given a much more abundant clone one base away, this may be a read error. This CDR3 fails to terminate in the conserved phenylalanine or tryptophan, so it likely reflects a read error. This sequence joins TRBV19 and TRBJ2-5; TRBD2 agrees at 7 bases. The CDR3 is made up of 14 amino acids. V gave up 5 bases and J gave up 5 bases; unmatched junction bases: 8. The germline CDR1 and CDR2 sequences are LNHDA and SQIVND (reference sequence). DNA for the CDR3: TGTGCCAGTAGTGTGACTAGCTTCGATGAGACCCAGTACCTC. As protein: CASSVTSFDETQYL.

This clonotype was observed at least ten times. The rearrangement links TRBV7-7 to TRBJ2-7, with 7 bases that match TRBD2. Trimming removed 10 bases from V and 6 bases from J; junction bases left unmatched: 12. CDR1 is SSHAT, CDR2 FNYEAQ, per germline (reference sequence). The length of the CDR3 is 13 residues. The CDR3 spells CATSRDYKGEQYF. The CDR3 DNA follows: TGTGCCACCTCCCGGGACTACAAGGGCGAGCAGTACTTC.

The rearrangement uses TRBV27 and TRBJ2-1, with 11 positions matching TRBD2. The CDR3 contains 17 residues. Germline CDR1 and CDR2: MNHEY and SMNVEV (reference sequence). V lost 2 bases, J lost 4 bases, and 7 bases stayed unmatched. In DNA, the CDR3 is TGTGCCAGCAGTTTAGGGACACTAGCGGGAGCGTACAATGAGCAGTTCTTC. Amino acid sequence: CASSLGTLAGAYNEQFF.

This clonotype was seen repeatedly, ten times or more. The chain employs TRBV6-1 and TRBJ2-3; 13 bases are a match to TRBD2. J gave up 8 bases and V 7 bases, and 9 bases lay outside the gene matches. The CDR3 runs to 15 residues. Germline V gives CDR1 MNHNS, CDR2 SASEGT. CDR3 coding DNA: TGTGCCAGCAACACTAGCGGGAGGGCCTATGGTACGCAGTATTTT. Translated: CASNTSGRAYGTQYF.

This clonotype showed up just a few times. The rearrangement joins TRBV5-1 to TRBJ2-2; no clear D. V gave up 0 bases and J gave up 4 bases, with 10 bases separating them. This CDR3 has 15 residues. In germline, CDR1 is SGHRS, CDR2 YFSETQ. The DNA of the CDR3 is TGCGCCAGCAGCTTGGCCGTCACCGGCACCGGGGAGCTGTTTTTT. It yields the protein CASSLAVTGTGELFF.

This clonotype has at least ten counts. In DNA form, the CDR3 reads TGTGCCAGCTCACCCCCGGAGGGCCTGGAGACCCAGTACTTC. Translation: CASSPPEGLETQYF. The rearrangement links TRBV18 to TRBJ2-5; the D gene is possibly TRBD2 (6 bases). The CDR3 is 14 amino acids. CDR1 is KGHSH and CDR2 is LQKENI in the germline V gene. With 3 bases removed from V and 5 bases from J, the gap between germline ends came to 13 bases.